This is a list of T cell receptor beta chains from one sample in a study of blood T cell repertoires in COVID-19. Produced via immunoSEQ multiplex PCR; TCRdb's table is partial and in-frame only. The top ten hold 0.85% to 0.95% of the sample, which has roughly 200,000 clones, about 86% seen once. The material sequenced was peripheral blood. The receptors stem from a woman aged 18-29 years who had recovered from COVID-19. The CDR3 runs from the conserved cysteine through the conserved F or W. A D gene is named only where the DNA matches it firmly. A row's size may be missing; if present it is once, few, many or a size class.

TRBJ2-7,TRBD1,-,TRBV9,CASSVDERGPPYEQYF,TGTGCCAGCAGCGTGGATGAGAGGGGGCCCCCCTACGAGCAGTACTTC
TRBJ1-6,-,-,TRBV9,CASSVEQAYNSPLHF,TGTGCCAGCAGCGTAGAACAGGCCTATAATTCACCCCTCCACTTT
TRBJ2-1,TRBD2,-,TRBV5-1,CASSFLLAGGRGSNEQFF,TGCGCCAGCAGCTTCCTACTAGCGGGAGGGCGCGGGTCTAATGAGCAGTTCTTC
TRBJ2-1,TRBD1,-,TRBV6-1,CASSEGTGANEQFF,TGTGCCAGCAGTGAAGGGACAGGGGCCAATGAGCAGTTCTTC
TRBJ2-1,-,-,TRBV19,CASSMGGGEQFF,TGTGCCAGTAGTATGGGAGGGGGTGAGCAGTTCTTC
TRBJ1-1,TRBD1,-,TRBV5-4,CASSSKNRGTEAFF,TGTGCCAGCAGTAGTAAGAACAGGGGAACTGAAGCTTTCTTT
TRBJ2-5,-,-,TRBV11-2,CASSLGGGAGMETQYF,TGTGCCAGCAGCTTAGGTGGGGGCGCAGGAATGGAGACCCAGTACTTC
TRBJ1-1,-,-,TRBV28,CASCLSESNTEAFF,TGTGCCAGCTGTCTTAGTGAGTCGAACACTGAAGCTTTCTTT
TRBJ2-2,TRBD2,-,TRBV5-1,CASSLGLAVTGELFF,TGCGCCAGCAGCTTGGGACTAGCGGTGACCGGGGAGCTGTTTTTT
TRBJ1-4,TRBD1,once,TRBV27,CASSQPGGGEKLFF,TGTGCCAGCAGTCAGCCAGGGGGAGGTGAAAAACTGTTTTTT
TRBJ1-2,-,-,TRBV5-1,CASSGGGGYTF,TGCGCCAGCAGCGGAGGTGGCGGCTACACCTTC
TRBJ2-3,TRBD2,-,TRBV6-2/TRBV6-3,CASSDTLAGAGTDTQYF,TGTGCCAGCAGTGACACGCTAGCGGGAGCTGGCACAGATACGCAGTATTTT
TRBJ2-2,-,once,TRBV28,CASSLLQGGFANTGELFF,TGTGCCAGCAGTTTATTGCAAGGGGGATTCGCGAACACCGGGGAGCTGTTTTTT
TRBJ1-1,TRBD1,-,TRBV4-3,CASSQLYRGMNTEAFF,TGCGCCAGCAGCCAACTTTACAGGGGGATGAACACTGAAGCTTTCTTT
TRBJ1-4,-,once,TRBV4-3,CASSQRAGDVPNEKLFF,TGCGCCAGCAGCCAACGAGCGGGGGATGTACCTAATGAAAAACTGTTTTTT
TRBJ2-3,TRBD1,few,TRBV3-1/TRBV3-2,CASSLDRADTQYF,TGTGCCAGCAGCCTAGACAGGGCAGATACGCAGTATTTT
TRBJ1-6,-,-,TRBV5-1,CASRQQGRDNSPLHF,TGCGCCAGCAGACAACAGGGAAGGGATAATTCACCCCTCCACTTT
TRBJ2-2,TRBD1,once,TRBV6-5,CASYRTGRNTGELFF,TGTGCCAGCTACCGGACAGGGAGGAACACCGGGGAGCTGTTTTTT
TRBJ2-3,TRBD2,-,TRBV10-3,CAIRQFSGRASLTDTQYF,TGTGCCATCCGACAATTTAGCGGGAGGGCCTCCCTAACAGATACGCAGTATTTT
TRBJ2-4,TRBD2,-,TRBV6-2/TRBV6-3,CASSDSTGTSGRSKNIQYF,TGTGCCAGCAGCGACTCGACCGGGACTAGCGGGAGGTCTAAAAACATTCAGTACTTC
TRBJ2-6,-,-,TRBV5-6,CASSLGQFISGANVLTF,TGTGCCAGCAGCTTGGGGCAGTTCATCTCTGGGGCCAACGTCCTGACTTTC
TRBJ2-7,-,-,TRBV15,CATSRDLYEQYF,TGTGCCACCAGCAGAGATCTCTACGAGCAGTACTTC
TRBJ2-1,TRBD2,-,TRBV24-1,CATSDAPSGKPYNEQFF,TGTGCCACCAGTGATGCTCCTAGCGGCAAGCCCTACAATGAGCAGTTCTTC
TRBJ1-2,TRBD1,-,TRBV14,CASSQSGQGAPNYGYTF,TGTGCCAGCAGCCAATCTGGACAGGGGGCGCCTAACTATGGCTACACCTTC
TRBJ2-4,TRBD1,-,TRBV6-1,CASSEALLFPGQGLKDIQYF,TGTGCCAGCAGTGAAGCGCTTCTGTTTCCGGGACAGGGGTTAAAGGACATTCAGTACTTC
TRBJ2-2,-,once,TRBV7-9,CASSPRPSGESGELFF,TGTGCCAGCAGCCCGAGACCCTCGGGAGAATCCGGGGAGCTGTTTTTT
TRBJ1-3,-,-,TRBV9,CASSSPSSGNTIYF,TGTGCCAGCAGCTCCCCCAGCTCTGGAAACACCATATATTTT
TRBJ2-3,TRBD1,-,TRBV7-3,CASSLIDLRGQGNADTQYF,TGTGCCAGCAGCTTAATCGATCTGCGGGGACAGGGTAACGCAGATACGCAGTATTTT
TRBJ1-2,-,-,TRBV9,CASSVATELNYGYTF,TGTGCCAGCAGCGTAGCGACAGAACTAAACTATGGCTACACCTTC
TRBJ2-7,-,-,TRBV7-2,CASSLEVALPSYEQYF,TGTGCCAGCAGCTTAGAGGTAGCCCTACCATCCTACGAGCAGTACTTC
TRBJ2-5,TRBD1,-,TRBV6-6,CASIQDRGLQETQYF,TGTGCCAGCATTCAGGACAGGGGTCTCCAAGAGACCCAGTACTTC
TRBJ2-1,-,once,TRBV7-3,CASSARLGGDNEQFF,TGTGCCAGCAGCGCCAGACTAGGAGGGGACAATGAGCAGTTCTTC
TRBJ1-6,-,-,TRBV27,CASSFSTNISPLHF,TGTGCCAGCAGTTTTTCCACGAACATTTCACCCCTCCACTTT
TRBJ2-7,-,-,TRBV7-3,CASSLDTYYEQYF,TGTGCCAGCAGCTTGGACACTTACTACGAGCAGTACTTC
TRBJ1-5,-,-,TRBV19,CATTDRRSNQPQHF,TGTGCCACAACAGATCGACGGAGCAATCAGCCCCAGCATTTT
TRBJ1-2,-,-,TRBV5-1,CASSAGGPNYGYTF,TGCGCCAGCAGCGCGGGGGGACCTAACTATGGCTACACCTTC